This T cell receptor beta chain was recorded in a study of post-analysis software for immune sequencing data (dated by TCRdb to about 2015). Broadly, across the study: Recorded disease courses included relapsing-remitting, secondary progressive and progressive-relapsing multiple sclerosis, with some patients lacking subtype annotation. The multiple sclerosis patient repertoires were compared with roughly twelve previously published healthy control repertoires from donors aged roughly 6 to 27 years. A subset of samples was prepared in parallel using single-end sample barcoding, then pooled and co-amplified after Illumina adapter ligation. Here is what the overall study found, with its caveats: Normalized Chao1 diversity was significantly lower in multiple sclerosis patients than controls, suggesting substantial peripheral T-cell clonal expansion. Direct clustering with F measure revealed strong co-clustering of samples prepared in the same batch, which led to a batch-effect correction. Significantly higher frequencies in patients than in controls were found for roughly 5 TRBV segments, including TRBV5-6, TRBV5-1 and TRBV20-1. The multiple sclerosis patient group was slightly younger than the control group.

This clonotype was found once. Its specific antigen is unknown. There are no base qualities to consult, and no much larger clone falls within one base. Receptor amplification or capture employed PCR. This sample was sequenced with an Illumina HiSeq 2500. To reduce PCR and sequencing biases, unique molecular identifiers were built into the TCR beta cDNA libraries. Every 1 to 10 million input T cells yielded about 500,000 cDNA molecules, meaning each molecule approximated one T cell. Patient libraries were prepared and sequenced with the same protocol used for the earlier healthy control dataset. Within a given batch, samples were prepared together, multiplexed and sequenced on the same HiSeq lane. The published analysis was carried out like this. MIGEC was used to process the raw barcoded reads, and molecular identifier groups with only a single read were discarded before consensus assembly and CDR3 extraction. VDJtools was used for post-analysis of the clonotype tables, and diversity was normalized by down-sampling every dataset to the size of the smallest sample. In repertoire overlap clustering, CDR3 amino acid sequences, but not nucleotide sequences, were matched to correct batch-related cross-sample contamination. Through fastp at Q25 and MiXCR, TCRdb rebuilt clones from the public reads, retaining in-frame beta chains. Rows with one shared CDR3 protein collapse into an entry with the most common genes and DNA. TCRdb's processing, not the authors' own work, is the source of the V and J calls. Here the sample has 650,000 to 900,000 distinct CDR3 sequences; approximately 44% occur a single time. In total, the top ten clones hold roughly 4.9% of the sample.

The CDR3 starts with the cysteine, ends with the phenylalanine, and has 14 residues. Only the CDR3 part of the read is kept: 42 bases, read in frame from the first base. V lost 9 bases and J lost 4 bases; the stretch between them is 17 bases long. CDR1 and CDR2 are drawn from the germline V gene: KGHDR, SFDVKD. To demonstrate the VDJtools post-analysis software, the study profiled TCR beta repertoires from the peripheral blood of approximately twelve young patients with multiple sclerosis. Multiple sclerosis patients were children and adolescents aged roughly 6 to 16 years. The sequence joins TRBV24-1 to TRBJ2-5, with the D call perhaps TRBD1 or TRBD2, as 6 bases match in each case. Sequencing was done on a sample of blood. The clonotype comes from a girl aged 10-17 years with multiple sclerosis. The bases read TGTGCCACCTCAACTCTAGGGGGGTCAGAGACCCAGTACTTC. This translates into CATSTLGGSETQYF.